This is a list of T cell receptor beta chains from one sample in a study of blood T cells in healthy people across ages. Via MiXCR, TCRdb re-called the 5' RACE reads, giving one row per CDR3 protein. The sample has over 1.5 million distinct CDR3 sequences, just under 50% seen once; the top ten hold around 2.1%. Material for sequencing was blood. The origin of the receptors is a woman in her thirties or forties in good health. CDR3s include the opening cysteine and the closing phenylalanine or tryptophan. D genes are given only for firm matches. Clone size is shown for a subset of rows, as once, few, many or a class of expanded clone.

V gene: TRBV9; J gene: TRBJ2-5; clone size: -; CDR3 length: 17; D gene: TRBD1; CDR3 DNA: TGTGCCAGCAGCGTAGGACAGGGGGGATTAGGTCAAGAGACCCAGTACTTC; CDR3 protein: CASSVGQGGLGQETQYF
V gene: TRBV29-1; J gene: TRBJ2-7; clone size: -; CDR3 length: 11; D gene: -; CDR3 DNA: TGCAGCGTTGGGCTCTACAATGAGCAGTACTTC; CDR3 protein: CSVGLYNEQYF
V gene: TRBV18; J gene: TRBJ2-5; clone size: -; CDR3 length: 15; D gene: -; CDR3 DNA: TGTGCCAGCTCACCCCTGGGGGCCTCGGGAGAGACCCAGTACTTC; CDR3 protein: CASSPLGASGETQYF
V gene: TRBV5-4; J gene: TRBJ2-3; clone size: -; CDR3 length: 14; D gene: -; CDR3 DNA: TGTGCCAGCAGCTTGGCGCGCCCGCCGGATACGCAGTATTTT; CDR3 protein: CASSLARPPDTQYF
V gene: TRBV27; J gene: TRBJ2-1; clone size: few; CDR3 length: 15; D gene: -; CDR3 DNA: TGTGCCAGCAAACCCTCCGGGACAGCGGGTGCTCGGCAGTTCTTC; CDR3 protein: CASKPSGTAGARQFF
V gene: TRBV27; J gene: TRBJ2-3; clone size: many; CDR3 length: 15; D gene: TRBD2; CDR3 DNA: TGTGCCAGCAGTTTCTACGTAGGGAGGGTGGATACGCAGTATTTT; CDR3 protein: CASSFYVGRVDTQYF
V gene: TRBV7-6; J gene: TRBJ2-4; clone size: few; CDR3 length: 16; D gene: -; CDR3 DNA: TGTGCCAGCAGCTGCCTGAGGACTCTAGCCAAAAACATTCAGTACTTC; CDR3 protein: CASSCLRTLAKNIQYF
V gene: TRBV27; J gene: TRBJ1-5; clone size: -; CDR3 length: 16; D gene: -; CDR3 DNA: TGTGCCAGCAGTCCTGGAGTGACACTGAGGCCACAGCCCCAGCATTTT; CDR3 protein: CASSPGVTLRPQPQHF
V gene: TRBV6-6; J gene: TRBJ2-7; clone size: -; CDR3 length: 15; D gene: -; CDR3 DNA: TGTGCCAGCAGTTACTGGGGGGGGGGCACATACGAGCAGTACTTC; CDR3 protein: CASSYWGGGTYEQYF
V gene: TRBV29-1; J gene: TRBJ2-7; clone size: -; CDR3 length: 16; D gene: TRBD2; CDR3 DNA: TGCAGCGTTGATCGAGCGGGGGCCGGATACTACAATGAGCAGTACTTC; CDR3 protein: CSVDRAGAGYYNEQYF
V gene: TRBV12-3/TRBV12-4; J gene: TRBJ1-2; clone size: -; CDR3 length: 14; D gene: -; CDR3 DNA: TGTGCCAGCAGTTTAGAGGGGGTATACTATGGCTACACCTTC; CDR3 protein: CASSLEGVYYGYTF
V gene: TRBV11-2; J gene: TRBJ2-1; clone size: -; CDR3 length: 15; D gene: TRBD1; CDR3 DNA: TGTGCCAGCAGCCCGCCCATGACAGGGGAGAATGAGCAGTTCTTC; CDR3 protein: CASSPPMTGENEQFF
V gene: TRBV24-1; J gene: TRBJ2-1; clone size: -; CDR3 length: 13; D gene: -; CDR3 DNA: TGTGCCACCGGGGGATATCAGGACAATGAGCAGTTCTTC; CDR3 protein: CATGGYQDNEQFF
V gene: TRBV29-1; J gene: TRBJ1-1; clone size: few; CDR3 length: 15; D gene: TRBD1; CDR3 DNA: TGCAGCGTCGAAGGACAGGGGGGAGGTAGCACTGAAGCTTTCTTT; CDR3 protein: CSVEGQGGGSTEAFF
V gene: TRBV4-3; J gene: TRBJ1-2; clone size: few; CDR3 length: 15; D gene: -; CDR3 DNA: TGCGCCAGCAGCCACAGATCGATGGGGCGGGGAGGCTACACCTTC; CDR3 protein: CASSHRSMGRGGYTF
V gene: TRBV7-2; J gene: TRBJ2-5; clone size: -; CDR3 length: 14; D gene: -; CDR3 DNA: TGTGCCAGCAGCTTAGACCCAGGGGCAGAGACCCAGTACTTC; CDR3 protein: CASSLDPGAETQYF
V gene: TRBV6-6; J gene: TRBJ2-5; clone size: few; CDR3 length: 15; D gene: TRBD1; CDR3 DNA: TGTGCCAGCAGTTACTCGGCAGGGGGCGCAGAGACCCAGTACTTC; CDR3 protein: CASSYSAGGAETQYF
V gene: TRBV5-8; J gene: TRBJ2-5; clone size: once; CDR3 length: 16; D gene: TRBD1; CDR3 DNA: TGTGCCAGCGGCTCCTACGGGACAGGGATCGGTGAGACCCAGTACTTC; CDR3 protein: CASGSYGTGIGETQYF
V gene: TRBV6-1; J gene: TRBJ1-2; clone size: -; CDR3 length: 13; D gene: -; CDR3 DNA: TGTGCCAGCAGTGCCCCAGGTACCTATGGCTACACCTTC; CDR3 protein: CASSAPGTYGYTF
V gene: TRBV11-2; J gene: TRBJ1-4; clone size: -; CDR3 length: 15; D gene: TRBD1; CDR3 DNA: TGTGCCAGCAGCTTAGGTACAGGGGTTCTCGAAAAACTGTTTTTT; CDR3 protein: CASSLGTGVLEKLFF
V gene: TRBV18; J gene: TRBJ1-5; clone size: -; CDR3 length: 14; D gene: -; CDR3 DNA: TGTGCCAGCTCACCCGGGGGCGACGGGCAGCCCCAGCATTTT; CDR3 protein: CASSPGGDGQPQHF
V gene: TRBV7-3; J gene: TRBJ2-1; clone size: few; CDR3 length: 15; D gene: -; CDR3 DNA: TGTGCCAGCAGCTTAGGAACAGGGTGGAACAATGAGCAGTTCTTC; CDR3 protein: CASSLGTGWNNEQFF